This TCR beta chain was sequenced in a study of metastatic and nonmetastatic thyroid tumors. In the study overall: Across blood and tumor or nodule tissue, repertoires from malignant and benign thyroid patients were compared with one another.

No treatment had been given to any patient before thyroid surgery. With MiXCR, TCRdb reprocessed the PCR reads. The sample has 25,000 to 30,000 clones, roughly 17% seen once. Between the trimmed V and J ends, which lost 4 bases and 2 bases, there was a span of 10 bases. The CDR3 runs 13 residues. Germline loops: CDR1 SGHRS, CDR2 YFSETQ. This clone was seen many times. The rearrangement links TRBV5-1 to TRBJ2-7; maybe TRBD2 (5 bases). The receptor comes from a female donor with papillary thyroid cancer or a benign thyroid nodule (not recorded which). Some clones in this sample may be carry-over from other donors' samples. Sequences were obtained from blood. CDR3 DNA: TGCGCCAGCAGCGGGGTCGGGACCTACGAGCAGTACTTC. Translated, it gives CASSGVGTYEQYF.